Reported below is one TCR beta chain. V shed 4 bases and J shed 11 bases, with 15 bases lying between them. This CDR3 spans 14 amino acids. Germline CDR1 reads MNHNS; CDR2 reads SASEGT. These data are taken from a study of OX40 agonist ivuxolimab in advanced cancers. Repertoires were generated with immunoSEQ multiplex PCR, while TCRdb's copy carries only in-frame clones and drops some. The top ten hold around 2.5% of the sample, which has tens of thousands of clones, 77% seen once. This specimen was CD4+ or CD8+ T cells sorted from blood, taken in a trial of the OX40 agonist ivuxolimab. The chain employs TRBV6-1 and TRBJ2-6, with D maybe TRBD2 (5 bases). The sequence derives from an adult with an advanced solid tumor such as melanoma, head and neck, liver or kidney cancer. The CDR3 spells CASSVAGGRDVLTF. The CDR3 region has the DNA TGTGCCAGCAGTGTTGCAGGAGGAAGGGACGTCCTGACTTTC.